This TCR beta chain was identified in a study of identical twins. TCRdb reanalysed the 5' RACE reads using MiXCR and keeps one entry per CDR3 protein. The data show 250,000 or so distinct CDR3 sequences, 6.5% to 9.5% seen once. Study results and limitations: Within cord blood, abundant beta clonotypes carried fewer insertions, but memory repertoires showed no such trend.

This clonotype was seen more than once but under ten times. Its antigen is currently unknown. Germline CDR1 reads MGHRA; CDR2 reads YSYEKL. The CDR3 is 14 residues long. V trimming: 5 bases; J trimming: 9 bases; junction bases outside the gene matches: 10. In addition, the sample was reused for a study of yellow fever vaccine responses in identical twins.

The chain combines TRBV4-1 with TRBJ2-1; 7 positions agree with TRBD2. This TCR came from a woman aged 18 to 35 in good health. The specimen was CD8+ T cells sorted from blood. CDR3 residues: CASSSRDYSAEQFF. CDR3 bases: TGCGCCAGCAGCTCCCGGGACTATTCCGCTGAGCAGTTCTTC.